Here is one T cell receptor (beta chain) with its context. What it binds is unknown. Germline is not matched at one junction end, which may reflect a read error. The source of the sample is a study of blood T cells in healthy people across ages. Notes on the study in general: Naive T cell percentage by flow cytometry tracked strongly with beta diversity.

It was with a sample-barcoded 5' primer and a J-beta primer mix that a second PCR of about 6 to 12 cycles was run. Each of the samples gave a minimum of 3 million paired-end reads that contained CDR3. TCRdb called the 5' RACE reads again in MiXCR, with one record for every CDR3 protein. The sample has fewer than 900,000 distinct CDR3 sequences, about 42% seen once. The receptor was derived from a woman in her sixties in good health. Sequenced material: blood.

CDR3 nucleotides: TGTACCAGCACTCCGGGACAGGGGAAATACGAGCAGTACTTC. Residues: CTSTPGQGKYEQYF. This chain links TRBV6-5 with TRBJ2-7; TRBD1 agrees at 10 bases. CDR1 and CDR2 from the germline V gene are MNHEY and SVGAGI. The CDR3 totals 14 residues.